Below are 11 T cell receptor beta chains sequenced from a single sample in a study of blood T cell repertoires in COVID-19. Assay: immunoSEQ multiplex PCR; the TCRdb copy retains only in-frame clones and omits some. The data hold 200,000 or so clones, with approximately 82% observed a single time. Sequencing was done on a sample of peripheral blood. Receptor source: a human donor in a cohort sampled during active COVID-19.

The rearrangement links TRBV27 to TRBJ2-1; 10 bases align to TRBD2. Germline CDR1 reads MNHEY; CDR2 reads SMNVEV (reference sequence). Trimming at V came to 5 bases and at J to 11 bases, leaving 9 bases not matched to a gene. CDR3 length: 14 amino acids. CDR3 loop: CASSPGLAVKQQFF. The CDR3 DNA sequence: TGTGCCAGCAGTCCAGGACTAGCGGTGAAGCAGCAGTTCTTC.

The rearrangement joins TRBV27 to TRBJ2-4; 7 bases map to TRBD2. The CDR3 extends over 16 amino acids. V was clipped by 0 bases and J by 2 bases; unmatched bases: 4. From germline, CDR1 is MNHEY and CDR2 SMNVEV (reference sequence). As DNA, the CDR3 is TGTGCCAGCAGTTTATCGGGGGAGGGCCCCAAAAACATTCAGTACTTC. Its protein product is CASSLSGEGPKNIQYF.

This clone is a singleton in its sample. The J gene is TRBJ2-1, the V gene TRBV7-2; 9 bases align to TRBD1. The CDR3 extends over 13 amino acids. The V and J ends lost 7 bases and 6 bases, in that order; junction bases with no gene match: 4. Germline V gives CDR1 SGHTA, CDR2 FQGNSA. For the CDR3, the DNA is TGTGCCAGCAAGAGGGACAGGGCCAATGAGCAGTTCTTC. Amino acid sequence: CASKRDRANEQFF.

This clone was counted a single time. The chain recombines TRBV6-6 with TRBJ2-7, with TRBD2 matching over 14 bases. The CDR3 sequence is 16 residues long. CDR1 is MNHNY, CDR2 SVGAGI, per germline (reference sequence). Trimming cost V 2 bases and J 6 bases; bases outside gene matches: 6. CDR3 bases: TGTGCCAGCAGTTACGAGGAGACTAGCGGGAGGGGCGAGCAGTACTTC. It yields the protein CASSYEETSGRGEQYF.

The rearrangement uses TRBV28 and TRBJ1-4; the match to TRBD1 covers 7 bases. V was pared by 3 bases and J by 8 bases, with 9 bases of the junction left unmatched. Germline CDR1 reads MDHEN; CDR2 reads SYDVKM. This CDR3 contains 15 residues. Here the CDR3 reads CASSLTGRGREKLFF. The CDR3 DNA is TGTGCCAGCAGTTTGACAGGGCGAGGCAGAGAAAAACTGTTTTTT.

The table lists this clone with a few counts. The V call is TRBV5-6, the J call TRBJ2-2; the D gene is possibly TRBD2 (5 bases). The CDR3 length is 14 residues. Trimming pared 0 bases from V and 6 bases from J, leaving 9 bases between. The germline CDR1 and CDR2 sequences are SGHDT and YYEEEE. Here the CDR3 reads CASSLDMRAGELFF. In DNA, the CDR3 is TGTGCCAGCAGCTTGGATATGAGGGCCGGGGAGCTGTTTTTT.

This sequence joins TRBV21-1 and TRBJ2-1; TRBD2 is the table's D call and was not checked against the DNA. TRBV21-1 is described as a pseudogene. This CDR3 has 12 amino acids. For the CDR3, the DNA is TGTGCCAGCATCGCCCTATTAATGAGGCAGTTCTTC. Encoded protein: CASIALLMRQFF.

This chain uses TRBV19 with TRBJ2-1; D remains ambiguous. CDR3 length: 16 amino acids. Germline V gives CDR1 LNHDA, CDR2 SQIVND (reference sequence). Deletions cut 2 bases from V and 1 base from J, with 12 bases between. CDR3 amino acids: CASSIRITTSYNEQFF. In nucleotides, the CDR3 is TGTGCCAGTAGTATACGGATCACTACTTCCTACAATGAGCAGTTCTTC.

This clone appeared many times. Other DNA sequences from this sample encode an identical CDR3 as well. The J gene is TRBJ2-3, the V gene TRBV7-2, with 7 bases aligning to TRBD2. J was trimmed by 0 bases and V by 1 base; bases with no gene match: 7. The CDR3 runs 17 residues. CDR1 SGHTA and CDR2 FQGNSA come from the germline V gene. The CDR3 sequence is CASSLGPSGLSTDTQYF. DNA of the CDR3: TGTGCCAGCAGCTTAGGGCCTAGCGGCCTTAGCACAGATACGCAGTATTTT.

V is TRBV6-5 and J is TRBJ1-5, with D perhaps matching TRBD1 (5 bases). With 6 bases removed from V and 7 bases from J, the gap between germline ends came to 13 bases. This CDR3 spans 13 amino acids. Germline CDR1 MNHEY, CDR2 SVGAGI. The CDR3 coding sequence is TGTGCCAGCAGGGGCGGGGGTTCGCAGCCCCAGCATTTT. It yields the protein CASRGGGSQPQHF.

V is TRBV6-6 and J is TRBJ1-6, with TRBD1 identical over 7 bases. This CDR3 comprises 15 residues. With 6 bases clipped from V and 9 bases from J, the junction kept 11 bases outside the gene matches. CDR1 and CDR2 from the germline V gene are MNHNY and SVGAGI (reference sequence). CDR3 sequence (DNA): TGTGCCAGCAGAAGCCCCGGGACAGAAGCTTCACCCCTCCACTTT. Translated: CASRSPGTEASPLHF.